These 13 T cell receptor beta chains came from one sample sequenced in a study of blood T cell repertoires in COVID-19. The method was immunoSEQ multiplex PCR; TCRdb's version includes in-frame clones alone and lacks a portion of them. The repertoire holds 300,000 to 450,000 clones, about 90% seen once, with 1% to 1.5% in the top ten. Sequences were obtained from PBMCs or T cells enriched from blood (not recorded which). The receptors derive from a man under 40 who had recovered from COVID-19.

The chain recombines TRBV18 with TRBJ1-1; D is ambiguous. The ends were cut back, 4 bases at V and 4 bases at J, with 19 bases in the middle. Germline CDR1 reads KGHSH; CDR2 reads LQKENI. The CDR3 is made up of 16 amino acids. The CDR3 DNA sequence: TGTGCCAGCTCACTCGATCAGGCACAAGTCGGCACTGAAGCTTTCTTT. It encodes CASSLDQAQVGTEAFF. The complete variable domain, with remaining parts taken from reference TRBV18 and TRBJ1-1, reads NAGVMQNPRHLVRRRGQEARLRCSPMKGHSHVYWYRQLPEEGLKFMVYLQKENIIDESGMPKERFSAEFPKEGPSILRIQQVVRGDSAAYFCASSLDQAQVGTEAFFGQGTRLTVV.

This sequence joins TRBV5-1 and TRBJ1-4; TRBD1 might be the D (5 bases). This CDR3 contains 16 residues. V lost 0 bases and J 8 bases, leaving 17 bases between the germline ends. Germline CDR1 reads SGHRS; CDR2 reads YFSETQ. CDR3: CASSLGTGARGEKLFF. CDR3 DNA: TGCGCCAGCAGCTTGGGCACCGGCGCAAGGGGCGAAAAACTGTTTTTT.

This chain joins TRBV13 and TRBJ2-7; TRBD1 matches at 12 bases. The V gene's germline CDR1 is PRHDT and CDR2 FYEKMQ (reference sequence). J gave up 2 bases and V 3 bases, and 5 bases lay outside the gene matches. This CDR3 comprises 16 residues. This CDR3 is CASSFGTGGLTYEQYF. The CDR3 DNA follows: TGTGCCAGCAGCTTCGGGACAGGGGGCTTGACCTACGAGCAGTACTTC.

V and J are TRBV29-1 and TRBJ1-5; the match to TRBD1 covers 11 bases. Germline V gives CDR1 SQVTM, CDR2 ANQGSEA. After removal of 7 bases from V and 6 bases from J, the junction contained 8 bases not matched to a gene. The CDR3 totals 14 residues. CDR3 in DNA: TGCAGCGCACGGACAGGGGGCTACGGTCAGCCCCAGCATTTT. Translated, it gives CSARTGGYGQPQHF.

The V call is TRBV4-1, the J call TRBJ1-6; D is ambiguous. The CDR3 sequence is 15 residues long. From germline, CDR1 is MGHRA and CDR2 YSYEKL. The V end was cut by 0 bases, the J end by 13 bases, with 16 bases between. The CDR3 bases are TGCGCCAGCAGCCAAGATAGACAAGGTGTTTCGCCCCTCCACTTT. Amino acids: CASSQDRQGVSPLHF.

The rearrangement links TRBV13 to TRBJ1-3; no reliable D call. The CDR3 contains 17 residues. CDR1 and CDR2 (germline): PRHDT, FYEKMQ (reference sequence). V lost 5 bases and J lost 0, with 17 bases in between. The CDR3 DNA sequence: TGTGCCAGCAGCAAAGATCGGGGAATAAGCTCTGGAAACACCATATATTTT. This encodes CASSKDRGISSGNTIYF. Drawing the rest from reference TRBV13 and TRBJ1-3, the complete variable domain is AAGVIQSPRHLIKEKRETATLKCYPIPRHDTVYWYQQGPGQDPQFLISFYEKMQSDKGSIPDRFSAQQFSDYHSELNMSSLELGDSALYFCASSKDRGISSGNTIYFGEGSWLTVV.

The V gene is TRBV5-6, the J gene TRBJ1-2, with 10 bases aligning to TRBD1. V lost 3 bases, J lost 3 bases, and 8 bases stayed unmatched. CDR3 size: 16 residues. Looked up from germline, CDR1 is SGHDT and CDR2 is YYEEEE. The CDR3 spells CASSSTGTGEDYGYTF. DNA of the CDR3: TGTGCCAGCAGCTCGACTGGGACAGGGGAAGACTATGGCTACACCTTC.

This clone has just a few counts. The chain uses TRBV10-3 and TRBJ1-6, with D unclear. The germline CDR1 and CDR2 sequences are ENHRY and SYGVKD. The CDR3 totals 19 residues. Trimming removed 0 bases from V and 4 bases from J, with 19 bases in between. The CDR3 DNA follows: TGTGCCATCAGTGAGTCAGGGAGGAGATACGACAATTATAATTCACCCCTCCACTTT. Protein sequence: CAISESGRRYDNYNSPLHF.

V is TRBV5-1 and J is TRBJ1-6; D is possibly TRBD1 (5 bases). Germline V gene lookup returns CDR1 SGHRS and CDR2 YFSETQ. CDR3 length equals 15 residues. Trimming took 4 bases from V and 9 from J, leaving 17 bases between them. The CDR3: CASSQDTADSSPLHF. The DNA for the CDR3 is TGCGCCAGCAGCCAGGACACGGCCGACAGTTCACCCCTCCACTTT.

The CDR3 DNA reads TGTGCCAGCAGCTTAGTTGCGGGACTAGCGGTCTACGAGCAGTACTTC. Its protein product is CASSLVAGLAVYEQYF. The rearrangement uses TRBV7-6 and TRBJ2-7; 11 nucleotides agree with TRBD2. V shed 1 base and J 3 bases; nucleotides not matched to a gene: 5. The CDR3 loop spans 16 amino acids. Germline lookup yields CDR1 SGHVS and CDR2 FNYEAQ. Full variable domain (outside the CDR3, taken from reference TRBV7-6 and TRBJ2-7): GAGVSQSPRYKVTKRGQDVALRCDPISGHVSLYWYRQALGQGPEFLTYFNYEAQQDKSGLPNDRFSAERPEGSISTLTIQRTEQRDSAMYRCASSLVAGLAVYEQYFGPGTRLTVT.

CDR3 nucleotide sequence: TGTGCCAGCAGCTTAATCGGGACAGGGGAGGTGGGCTACACCTTC. Residues: CASSLIGTGEVGYTF. The chain employs TRBV7-3 and TRBJ1-2; TRBD1 aligns across 10 bases. The junction had 7 bases not matched to a gene; V was cut back by 1 base and J by 8 bases. The germline V gene encodes CDR1 SGHTA and CDR2 FQGTGA. The CDR3 is 15 amino acids.

The chain uses TRBV6-2 or TRBV6-3 and TRBJ2-5, with a tentative D call TRBD2 (6 bases). Trimming cost V 2 bases and J 1 base, with 11 bases left between them. This CDR3 spans 15 amino acids. Germline V gene data show CDR1 as MNHEY and CDR2 as SVGEGT. The CDR3 loop reads CASSYESGGQETQYF. CDR3 in DNA: TGTGCCAGCAGTTACGAGTCCGGGGGCCAAGAGACCCAGTACTTC.

The V gene is TRBV30, the J gene TRBJ1-3; D ambiguous. The CDR3 consists of 14 residues. Trimming removed 2 bases from V and 3 bases from J, with 11 bases in between. The V gene's germline CDR1 is GTSNPN and CDR2 SVGIG (reference sequence). The CDR3 here is CAWSWPGSGNTIYF. CDR3 sequence (DNA): TGTGCCTGGAGTTGGCCGGGTAGTGGAAACACCATATATTTT.